This TCR beta chain was identified in a study of CD8 T cells in Susac syndrome. An amount of RNA that ranged from roughly 0.5 to 1 ug was reverse transcribed with random hexamers. TCRdb reanalysed the immunoSEQ multiplex PCR reads using MiXCR and keeps one entry per CDR3 protein. This sample has around 120,000 distinct CDR3 sequences, with about 92% found just once. After removal of 0 bases from V and 7 bases from J, the junction contained 17 bases not matched to a gene. The germline V gene has CDR1 LGHDT and CDR2 YNNKEL (reference sequence). The CDR3 totals 19 residues. TCR beta was sequenced from blood CD8+ and CD4+ T cells.

Input material: CD4+ T cells from PBMCs. This TCR was recovered from a human donor with multiple sclerosis. The gene calls are TRBV3-1 and TRBJ2-1; 8 bases agree with TRBD2. The CDR3, as DNA: TGTGCCAGCAGCCAAGACGGTCCCCATTTTGCCGGGACTAGGAATGAGCAGTTCTTC. Translating gives CASSQDGPHFAGTRNEQFF.